The clone carrying this T cell receptor beta chain was seen only a few times. Its matching antigen is unknown. The data originate from a study of cytomegalovirus exposure and HLA in healthy donors. About the study: From 190 million or so T cells, an earlier analysis saw 90 million to 130 million unique TCR beta sequences.

Whole-study results and caveats: Versus the approximately 700-donor mean, an Asian-associated ancestry cluster reportedly showed fewer N-insertions in a later analysis.

PCR used 60 Vbeta primers and 13 Jbeta primers. TCRdb's table, derived via immunoSEQ multiplex PCR, lists solely in-frame clones and lacks some. The table lists over 150,000 clones, approximately 78% of them singletons. V shed 5 bases, J shed 3 bases, and the junction held 7 bases outside the gene matches. The CDR3 totals 14 residues. Germline V gene lookup returns CDR1 MNHNS and CDR2 SASEGT. Sample: PBMCs. This chain links TRBV6-1 with TRBJ2-7; 7 nucleotides match TRBD1. This receptor was taken from a woman aged 30 to 39 in good health and CMV-seropositive. DNA of the CDR3: TGTGCCAGCAGTCAACGGGACAGCTTCTACGAGCAGTACTTC. This encodes CASSQRDSFYEQYF.